This T cell receptor (beta chain) was sequenced for a study of molecular identifiers for immune sequencing clone quantification. Findings of the study overall: More than 98% of effector molecules, versus under 1% of naive-cell molecules, belonged to clones above 20 RNA copies.

Libraries used about 19,000 to 1,000,000 sorted naive CD8 T cells and 10%, 30% or 50% RNA input. This CDR3 is 17 amino acids long. V lost 4 bases and J lost 4; bases outside the gene matches: 14. CDR1 and CDR2 from the germline V gene are SGDLS and YYNGEE. Comment on this clonotype: Its antigen is not known.

MiXCR was run by TCRdb on the PCR reads, yielding one entry per CDR3 protein. The table shows around 460,000 distinct CDR3 sequences, with about a fifth occurring only once. The origin of this receptor is a human donor in good health. Some libraries in this study had Jurkat cell RNA spiked in. Sequenced sample: naive CD8+ T cells from blood, with Jurkat cell RNA spiked in. The subset denotes: FACS-sorted CD8+CD4-CCR7+CD45RA+ naive T cells. The rearrangement uses TRBV9 and TRBJ2-3, with 8 bases that match TRBD2. The CDR3 is CASSYGRGIPGADTQYF. The CDR3 DNA follows: TGTGCCAGCAGCTACGGGAGGGGGATCCCTGGCGCAGATACGCAGTATTTT.